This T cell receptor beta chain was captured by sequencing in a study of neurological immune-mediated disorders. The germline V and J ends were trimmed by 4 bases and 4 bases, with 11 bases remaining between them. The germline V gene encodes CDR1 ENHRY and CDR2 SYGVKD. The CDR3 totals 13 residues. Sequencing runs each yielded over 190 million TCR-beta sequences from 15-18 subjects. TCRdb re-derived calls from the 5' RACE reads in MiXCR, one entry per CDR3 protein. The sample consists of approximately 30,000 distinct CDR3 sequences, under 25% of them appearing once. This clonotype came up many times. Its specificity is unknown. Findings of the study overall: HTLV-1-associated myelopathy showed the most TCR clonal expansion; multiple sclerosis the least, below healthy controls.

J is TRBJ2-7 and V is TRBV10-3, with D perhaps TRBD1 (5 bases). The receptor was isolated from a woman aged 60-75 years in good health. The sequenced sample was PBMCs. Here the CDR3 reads CAISAPGIYEQYF. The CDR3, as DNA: TGTGCCATCAGTGCTCCAGGGATTTACGAGCAGTACTTC.